These T cell receptor beta chains were read from a single sample in a study of shared clonotypes between healthy human individuals. TCRdb's table, derived via immunoSEQ multiplex PCR, lists solely in-frame clones and lacks some. The sample has about 2.2 million clones, approximately 92% seen once. Source material: naive CD8+ T cells from PBMCs. The receptors derive from a man aged 18 to 30 in good health. Some clones in this sample may be carry-over from other donors' samples. CDR3s include the opening cysteine and the closing phenylalanine or tryptophan. D genes are given only for firm matches. Clone size appears in some rows only: once, few, many, or a class for an expanded clone.

cdr3_nt cdr3_aa j_call clone_size d_call cdr3_length v_call
TGCAGCGACCTGACCGTGTATGGCTACACCTTC CSDLTVYGYTF TRBJ1-2 few - 11 TRBV29-1
TGTGCCACCAGCAGGACCACCCATAGCAATCAGCCCCAGCATTTT CATSRTTHSNQPQHF TRBJ1-5 - - 15 TRBV15
TGTGCCTGGAGTAGCAGGGACCGGAGCTCCTACAATGAGCAGTTCTTC CAWSSRDRSSYNEQFF TRBJ2-1 - - 16 TRBV30
TGCGCCAGCAGAAGCCACTCCGGGTACGAGCAGTACTTC CASRSHSGYEQYF TRBJ2-7 - - 13 TRBV5-1
TGTGCCAGCAGCCAACAGAGCACAGATACGCAGTATTTT CASSQQSTDTQYF TRBJ2-3 - - 13 TRBV6-6
TGCGCCAGCAGCCCTGGCTACGAGCAGTACTTC CASSPGYEQYF TRBJ2-7 - - 11 TRBV5-1
TGTGCCAGCTCACCACCTGACAGGGCCGTCACAGATACGCAGTATTTT CASSPPDRAVTDTQYF TRBJ2-3 - TRBD1 16 TRBV18
TGTGCCATCAGTGATCAGACTTACGAGCAGTACTTC CAISDQTYEQYF TRBJ2-7 - - 12 TRBV10-3
TGTGCCAGCAGCTTACGGCTCACAGATACGCAGTATTTT CASSLRLTDTQYF TRBJ2-3 once - 13 TRBV7-8
TGCAGCGTTGAGGCGGGGGACGGTTACGAGCAGTACTTC CSVEAGDGYEQYF TRBJ2-7 - TRBD2 13 TRBV29-1
TGCGCCAGCAGCTTGGACAGGGGGAGGAATGAGCAGTTCTTC CASSLDRGRNEQFF TRBJ2-1 - TRBD1 14 TRBV5-1
TGTGCCAGCAGCCCCCGGACAGCAAGCTCTGGAAACACCATATATTTT CASSPRTASSGNTIYF TRBJ1-3 - - 16 TRBV7-6
TGTGCCAGCAGTGAGGGGGCGGACTATGGCTACACCTTC CASSEGADYGYTF TRBJ1-2 once - 13 TRBV25-1
TGTGCCAGCAGGTCAAGGGACTTCTCCTACAATGAGCAGTTCTTC CASRSRDFSYNEQFF TRBJ2-1 - - 15 TRBV27
TGTGCCATCAGTGAGTCAATGGCAGCGACCTACGAGCAGTACTTC CAISESMAATYEQYF TRBJ2-7 - - 15 TRBV10-3
TGCGCCAGCAGCACGGGACAGAATCAGCCCCAGCATTTT CASSTGQNQPQHF TRBJ1-5 - TRBD1 13 TRBV5-1
TGCGCCAGCAGCCAAGAATGGCAGGACGAGCAGTACTTC CASSQEWQDEQYF TRBJ2-7 - - 13 TRBV4-1
TGTGCCAGCAGCTTAGTAGCGTTTAAAGAGACCCAGTACTTC CASSLVAFKETQYF TRBJ2-5 - - 14 TRBV7-7
TGTGCCAGCAGCTCGCACGAGCAGTACTTC CASSSHEQYF TRBJ2-7 - - 10 TRBV28
TGTGCCAGCAGTTTATATGCAGGGGTTGAAGAGACCCAGTACTTC CASSLYAGVEETQYF TRBJ2-5 - - 15 TRBV27
TGTGCCAGCAGAGGGGCCCTAGCGGGAGTAACCGGGGAGCTGTTTTTT CASRGALAGVTGELFF TRBJ2-2 once TRBD2 16 TRBV2
TGTGCCAGCAGTTGGGTGATGAACACTGAAGCTTTCTTT CASSWVMNTEAFF TRBJ1-1 - - 13 TRBV27
TGCAGCGTCACCGGGAGATACTACGAGCAGTACTTC CSVTGRYYEQYF TRBJ2-7 - - 12 TRBV29-1
TGTGCCAGCAGTTTACGGCAGGGGGCCTACGAGCAGTACTTC CASSLRQGAYEQYF TRBJ2-7 - TRBD1 14 TRBV27
TGTGCCAGCAGCCCCTGGGACAGTCCCTACGAGCAGTACTTC CASSPWDSPYEQYF TRBJ2-7 - TRBD1 14 TRBV7-3
TGTGCCAGCAGCTTAGTGGCAGGGGGCCCCTATGGCTACACCTTC CASSLVAGGPYGYTF TRBJ1-2 - TRBD1 15 TRBV11-2
TGTGCCAGCGACAGGGCGTTGACCGGGGAGCTGTTTTTT CASDRALTGELFF TRBJ2-2 - TRBD1 13 TRBV9
TGTGCCAGCAGTAGCCGGGTTCTCTACGAGCAGTACTTC CASSSRVLYEQYF TRBJ2-7 - - 13 TRBV27
TGTGCCAGCAGCTTAAACCCTAGCGGGGGGGTGGATGAGCAGTTCTTC CASSLNPSGGVDEQFF TRBJ2-1 - TRBD2 16 TRBV11-2
TGTGCCACGCGGGTTGCAACTAATGAAAAACTGTTTTTT CATRVATNEKLFF TRBJ1-4 - - 13 TRBV28
TGTGCCAGCAGCTTATATGAGCGGGAGTACACCGGGGAGCTGTTTTTT CASSLYEREYTGELFF TRBJ2-2 once TRBD2 16 TRBV11-2